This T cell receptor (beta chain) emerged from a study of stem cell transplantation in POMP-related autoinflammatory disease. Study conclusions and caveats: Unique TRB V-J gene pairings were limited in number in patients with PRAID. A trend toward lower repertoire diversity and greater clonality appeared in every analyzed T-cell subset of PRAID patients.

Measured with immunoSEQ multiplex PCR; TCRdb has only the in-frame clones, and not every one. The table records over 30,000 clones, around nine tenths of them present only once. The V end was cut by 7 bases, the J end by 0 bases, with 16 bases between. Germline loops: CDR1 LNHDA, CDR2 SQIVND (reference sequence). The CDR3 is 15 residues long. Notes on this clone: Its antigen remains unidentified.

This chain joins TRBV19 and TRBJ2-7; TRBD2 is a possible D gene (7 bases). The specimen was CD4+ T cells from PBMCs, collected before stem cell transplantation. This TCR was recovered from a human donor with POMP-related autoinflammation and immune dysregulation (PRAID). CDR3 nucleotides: TGTGCCAGTACCCCGAGGGGGGGGGTCTCCTACGAGCAGTACTTC. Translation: CASTPRGGVSYEQYF.